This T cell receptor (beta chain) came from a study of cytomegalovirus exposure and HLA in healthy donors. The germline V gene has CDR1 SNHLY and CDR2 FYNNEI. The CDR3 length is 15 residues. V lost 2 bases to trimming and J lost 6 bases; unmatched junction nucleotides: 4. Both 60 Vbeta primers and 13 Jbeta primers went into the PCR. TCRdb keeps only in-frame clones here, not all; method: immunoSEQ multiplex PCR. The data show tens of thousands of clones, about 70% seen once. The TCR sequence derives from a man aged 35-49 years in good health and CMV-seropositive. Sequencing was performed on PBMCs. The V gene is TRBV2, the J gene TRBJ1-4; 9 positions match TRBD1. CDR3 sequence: CASSEWGQGDEKLFF. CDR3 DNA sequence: TGTGCCAGCAGTGAATGGGGACAGGGCGATGAAAAACTGTTTTTT. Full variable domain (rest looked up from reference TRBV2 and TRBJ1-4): EPEVTQTPSHQVTQMGQEVILRCVPISNHLYFYWYRQILGQKVEFLVSFYNNEISEKSEIFDDQFSVERPDGSNFTLKIRSTKLEDSAMYFCASSEWGQGDEKLFFGSGTQLSVL.